The clone carrying this TCR beta chain was found many times. Its antigen remains unknown. This sample was included in a study of T cells in Graves' hyperthyroidism and ophthalmopathy. Losses at the gene ends were 2 bases for V and 8 bases for J; bases not matched to a gene: 5. Germline CDR1 and CDR2: MDHEN and SYDVKM. The CDR3 sequence is 13 residues long. Study-wide results and caveats: Ophthalmopathy got predicted by the model a median roughly 6.4 months before its onset.

TCR beta CDR3 regions were amplified from RNA transcripts. TCR CDR3 underwent first-round RT-PCR with the HTBI primer set. MiXCR, run by TCRdb on the multiplex PCR reads, gives a single entry per CDR3 protein. The table has hundreds of thousands of distinct CDR3 sequences, 15% to 20% seen once. Sample: blood. The source is a woman aged 25-40 years with Graves' hyperthyroidism. The chain couples TRBV28 to TRBJ1-2; 7 bases align to TRBD1. For the CDR3, the DNA is TGTGCCAGCAGTTTAGAGGGGGCCGGAGGCTACACCTTC. It is translated as CASSLEGAGGYTF.